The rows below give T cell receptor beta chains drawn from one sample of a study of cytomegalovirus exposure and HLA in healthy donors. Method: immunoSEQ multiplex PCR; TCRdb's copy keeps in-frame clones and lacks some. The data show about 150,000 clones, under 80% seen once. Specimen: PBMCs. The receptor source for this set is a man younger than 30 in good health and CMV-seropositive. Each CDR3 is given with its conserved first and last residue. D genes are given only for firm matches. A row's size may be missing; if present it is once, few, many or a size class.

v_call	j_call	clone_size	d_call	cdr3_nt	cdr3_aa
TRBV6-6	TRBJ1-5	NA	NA	TGTGCCAGCAGTTACTGGGGGCGCGGGCAGCCCCAGCATTTT	CASSYWGRGQPQHF
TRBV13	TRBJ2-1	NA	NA	TGTGCCAGCAGCTTTCGGTTCGATCGTGGCAATGAGCAGTTCTTC	CASSFRFDRGNEQFF
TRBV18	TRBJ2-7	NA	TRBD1	TGTGCCAGCTCACCACGGACAGGGAACTACGAGCAGTACTTC	CASSPRTGNYEQYF
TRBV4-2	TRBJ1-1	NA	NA	TGTGCCAGCAGCCAAGATCTGCGGCAGATGAACACTGAAGCTTTCTTT	CASSQDLRQMNTEAFF
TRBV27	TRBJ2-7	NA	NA	TGTGCCAGCAGGAATCGCGGGACTTCCACGCTCAACGAGCAGTACTTC	CASRNRGTSTLNEQYF
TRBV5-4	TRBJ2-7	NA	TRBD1	TGTGCCAGCAGCACCAGGGACAGCCCCTACGAGCAGTACTTC	CASSTRDSPYEQYF
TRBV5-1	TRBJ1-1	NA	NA	TGCGCCAGCAGCTCGGTGGCAGGGACTGAAGCTTTCTTT	CASSSVAGTEAFF
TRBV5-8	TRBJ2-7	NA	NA	TGTGCCAGCGCTATTTCCTCCGAGCAGTACTTC	CASAISSEQYF
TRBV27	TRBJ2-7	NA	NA	TGTGCCAGCAGTTTGGGGGGTACTATTTCTTACGAGCAGTACTTC	CASSLGGTISYEQYF
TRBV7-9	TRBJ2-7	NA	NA	TGTGCCAGCAGCTTTTCCGGGGGACCCTACGAGCAGTACTTC	CASSFSGGPYEQYF
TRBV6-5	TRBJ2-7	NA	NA	TGTGCCAGCGGCGCTCCGGCGCCGGGCGAGCAGTACTTC	CASGAPAPGEQYF
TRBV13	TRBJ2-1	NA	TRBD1	TGTGCCAGCAGCCTACAGGGGCCCTCGTACAATGAGCAGTTCTTC	CASSLQGPSYNEQFF
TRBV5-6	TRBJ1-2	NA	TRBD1	TGTGCCAGCAGCTTCCGGGACAGTCTCAACTATGGCTACACCTTC	CASSFRDSLNYGYTF
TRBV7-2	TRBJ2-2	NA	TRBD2	TGTGCCAGCAGCATAGCGGGGGGGTCCACCGGGGAGCTGTTTTTT	CASSIAGGSTGELFF
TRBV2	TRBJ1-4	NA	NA	TGTGCCAGCAGCGAATTCGGAGCGGCAGGTAGTGAAAAACTGTTTTTT	CASSEFGAAGSEKLFF
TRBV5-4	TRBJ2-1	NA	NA	TGTGCCAGCAGCCCAGACAGACACAATGAGCAGTTCTTC	CASSPDRHNEQFF
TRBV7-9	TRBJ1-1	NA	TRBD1	TGTGCCAGCAGCCCTGACAGGGGCTTCACTGAAGCTTTCTTT	CASSPDRGFTEAFF
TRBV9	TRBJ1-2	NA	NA	TGTGCCAGCAGCGTAGACCAGAATAACTATGGCTACACCTTC	CASSVDQNNYGYTF
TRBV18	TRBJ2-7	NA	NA	TGTGCCAGCGGAGACTCCTTGGAGCAGTACTTC	CASGDSLEQYF
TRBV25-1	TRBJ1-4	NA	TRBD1	TGTGCCAGCAGTGAGGGACAGGGGATAATGATGAAACTGTTTTTT	CASSEGQGIMMKLFF
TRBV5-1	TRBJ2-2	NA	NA	TGCGCCAGCAGCTTGGTCGGCGCCCCGGGCACCGGGGAGCTGTTTTTT	CASSLVGAPGTGELFF
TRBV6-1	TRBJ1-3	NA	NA	TGTGCCAGCAGTCCCCTATTCTCTGGAAACACCATATATTTT	CASSPLFSGNTIYF
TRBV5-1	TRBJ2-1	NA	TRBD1	TGCGCCAGCAGCTTAAACGGGGACAGCGAGCAGTTCTTC	CASSLNGDSEQFF
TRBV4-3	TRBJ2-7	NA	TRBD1	TGCGCCAGCAGCCGAACACTAGTAAAGGGACAGGGGATTTCCTACGAGCAGTACTTC	CASSRTLVKGQGISYEQYF
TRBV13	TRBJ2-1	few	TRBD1	TGTGCCAGCAGTGGTATGGGACAGTCAAACCCCGCCGCGATTTACAATGAGCAGTTCTTC	CASSGMGQSNPAAIYNEQFF
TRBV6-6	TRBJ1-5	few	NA	TGTGCCAGCAGTTCGGGGTCTGAACAGCCCCAGCATTTT	CASSSGSEQPQHF
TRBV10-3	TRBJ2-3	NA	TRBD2	TGTGCCACAAAACCGGGACTAGCGCAAGGGGATACGCAGTATTTT	CATKPGLAQGDTQYF
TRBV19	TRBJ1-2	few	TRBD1	TGTGCCAGTAGTATTTCTACAGGGGATGGGGACTATGGCTACACCTTC	CASSISTGDGDYGYTF
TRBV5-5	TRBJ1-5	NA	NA	TGTGCCAGCAGCTTTCAGGGTGGTAATCAGCCCCAGCATTTT	CASSFQGGNQPQHF
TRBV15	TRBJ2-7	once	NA	TGTGCCACCAGCCTTGACCGGGGCTACGAGCAGTACTTC	CATSLDRGYEQYF
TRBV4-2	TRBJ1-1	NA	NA	TGTGCCAGCAGCCAAGCTGGGGCCTCCACTGAAGCTTTCTTT	CASSQAGASTEAFF
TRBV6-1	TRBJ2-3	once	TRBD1	TGTGCCAGCAGCCCGGGACAGGGGAGAACAGATACGCAGTATTTT	CASSPGQGRTDTQYF
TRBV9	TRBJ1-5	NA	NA	TGTGCCAGCAGCACCACCGGGAACCCGGGTCAGCCCCAGCATTTT	CASSTTGNPGQPQHF
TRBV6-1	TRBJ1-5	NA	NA	TGTGCCAGCCGGGATGACTGGGGCAATCAGCCCCAGCATTTT	CASRDDWGNQPQHF
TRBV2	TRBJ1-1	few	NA	TGTGCCAGCAGTGAAGCGCTGGGGAGAGGAGAAGCTTTCTTT	CASSEALGRGEAFF
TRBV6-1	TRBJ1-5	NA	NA	TGTGCCAGCAGTGAAGCGTGGGGAGGGTTGGGGAGCAATCAGCCCCAGCATTTT	CASSEAWGGLGSNQPQHF
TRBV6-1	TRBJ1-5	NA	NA	TGTGCCAGCAGTGAAGCGCGCGGTCCAGGGCGAAGCAATCAGCCCCAGCATTTT	CASSEARGPGRSNQPQHF
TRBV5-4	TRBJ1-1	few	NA	TGTGCCAGCAGCTGGGGATCAGGGGATACTGAAGCTTTCTTT	CASSWGSGDTEAFF
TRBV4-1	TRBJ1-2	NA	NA	TGCGCCAGCAGCCAACCTCGGGACTCTCGATCGGGCTACACCTTC	CASSQPRDSRSGYTF
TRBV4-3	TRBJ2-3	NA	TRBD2	TGCGCCAGCAGCCAAGATTCCCGGGGAGGGGCCGATAGCACAGATACGCAGTATTTT	CASSQDSRGGADSTDTQYF
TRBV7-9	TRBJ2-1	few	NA	TGTGCCAGCAGCTTACTCACACCGGGACTGCCTTTCTTC	CASSLLTPGLPFF
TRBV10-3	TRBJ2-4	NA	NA	TGTGCCATCAGTGAGGCCGGAAACATTCAGTACTTC	CAISEAGNIQYF
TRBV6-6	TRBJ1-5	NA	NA	TGTGCCAGCAGTTACTCGGAGAATCAGCCCCAGCATTTT	CASSYSENQPQHF
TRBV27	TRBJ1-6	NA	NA	TGTGCCAGCAGTTCCCGGGCGGGCTCACCCCTCCACTTT	CASSSRAGSPLHF
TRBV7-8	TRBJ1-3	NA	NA	TGTGCCAGCAGCTTTGGGGGCGGCATTGGAAACACCATATATTTT	CASSFGGGIGNTIYF
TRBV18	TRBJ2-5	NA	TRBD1	TGTGCCAGCTCACCTGGACAGGTAGACCCGATGGCGACCCAGTACTTC	CASSPGQVDPMATQYF
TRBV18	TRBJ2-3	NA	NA	TGTGCCAGTTCCAAAACAGGGCCGGGGTACACAGATACGCAGTATTTT	CASSKTGPGYTDTQYF